This T cell receptor (beta chain) was documented in a study of blood T cell repertoires in COVID-19. Germline CDR1 LNHDA, CDR2 SQIVND (reference sequence). The V end lost 3 bases, the J end lost 0 bases, and 12 bases lay between the germline ends. This CDR3 region has 16 residues. In the original analysis: How many nucleated cells were present was estimated from reference gene primer amplification. Assay: immunoSEQ multiplex PCR; the TCRdb copy retains only in-frame clones and omits some. V, J and clone size are taken as reported in that table, and D and trimming were inferred from the DNA itself. The data contain roughly 200,000 clones, about 90% of them singletons. Those who participated ranged in age from 18 to 89 years and resided in 24 US areas. Assignment of participants to cohorts was predicated upon participant-reported clinical history. Recovered status applied to Cohort 3 donors who had two consecutive negative PCRs. It also applied to those with clearance or with symptom resolution.

The rearrangement links TRBV19 to TRBJ1-3, with D unresolved. This receptor was taken from a woman between 25 and 40 years old who had recovered from COVID-19. Input material: PBMCs or T cells enriched from blood (not recorded which). This chain's CDR3 is CASSILPGSSGNTIYF. CDR3 nucleotides: TGTGCCAGTAGTATTTTGCCGGGGAGCTCTGGAAACACCATATATTTT. Complete variable domain (other parts from reference TRBV19 and TRBJ1-3): DGGITQSPKYLFRKEGQNVTLSCEQNLNHDAMYWYRQDPGQGLRLIYYSQIVNDFQKGDIAEGYSVSREKKESFPLTVTSAQKNPTAFYLCASSILPGSSGNTIYFGEGSWLTVV.